In this sample, the clone carrying this T cell receptor (beta chain) turned up once. The data belong to a study of blood T cell repertoires in COVID-19. Across the whole study: Samples came from the United States, Italy and Spain, spanning acute and convalescent COVID-19. T cells, B-cell-depleted T cells, or PBMCs provided the cDNA or gDNA that served as material.

CDR3 length: 16 amino acids. The V and J ends lost 6 bases and 3 bases respectively, with 18 bases between them. Germline CDR1 and CDR2: LNHDA and SQIVND (reference sequence). Per the original methods: Amplifying reference gene primers gave estimates of nucleated cell counts. Sequencing was performed with immunoSEQ multiplex PCR; in TCRdb, only in-frame clones are kept and a portion is missing. V and J calls and clone size are given by that table; D and trimming were obtained from the DNA. The sample lists more than 200,000 clones; 70% to 90% were seen once. This rearrangement joins TRBV19 to TRBJ1-3; TRBD1 might be the D (6 bases). Sequencing was performed on peripheral blood. The source is a man aged 40-49 years with acute or convalescent COVID-19. CDR3: CASRPIGGQVGNTIYF. The CDR3, as DNA: TGTGCCAGTAGACCGATCGGGGGGCAGGTTGGAAACACCATATATTTT.